These 10 T cell receptor beta chains were sequenced from one sample in a study of response to subunit inactivated influenza vaccine. TCRdb processed the RT-PCR reads anew with MiXCR; each CDR3 protein has one entry. Of a few hundred thousand distinct CDR3 sequences in the sample, around 7.9% were seen once. Sequences were derived from PBMCs from blood, sampled less than 30 months after vaccination. The receptor source for this set is a man between 50 and 75 years old who received an inactivated influenza vaccine.

This clonotype was counted a single time. This rearrangement joins TRBV29-1 to TRBJ1-2, with D possibly being TRBD1 (6 bases). The CDR3 is 13 residues long. Germline V lookup: CDR1 SQVTM, CDR2 ANQGSEA. CDR3 region: CSTMGGADYGYTF. DNA of the CDR3: TGCAGTACCATGGGGGGCGCGGACTATGGCTACACCTTC.

Only a few counts were recorded for this clonotype. Written as DNA, the CDR3 is TGTGCCATCAGTGACTCGGGACAGGGGCTCCGAAGTCCTAATGAAAAACTGTTTTTT. Encoded protein: CAISDSGQGLRSPNEKLFF. This rearrangement joins TRBV10-3 to TRBJ1-4; the match to TRBD1 covers 10 bases. V lost 3 bases and J lost 3; bases outside the gene matches: 13. This CDR3 is built from 19 residues. Germline V gene sequence: CDR1 ENHRY, CDR2 SYGVKD.

This clonotype was counted ten times or more. The rearrangement links TRBV29-1 to TRBJ1-1; a possible D gene is TRBD1 (5 bases). V lost 7 bases and J lost 5, with 20 bases in between. Germline values: CDR1 SQVTM, CDR2 ANQGSEA. The CDR3 covers 14 residues. CDR3 loop: CSAPMGLRGTEAFF. Written as DNA, the CDR3 is TGCAGCGCGCCGATGGGGCTACGGGGAACTGAAGCTTTCTTT. The full variable domain, in which reference TRBV29-1 and TRBJ1-1 provide the parts outside the CDR3, is SAVISQKPSRDICQRGTSLTIQCQVDSQVTMMFWYRQQPGQSLTLIATANQGSEATYESGFVIDKFPISRPNLTFSTLTVSNMSPEDSSIYLCSAPMGLRGTEAFFGQGTRLTVV.

This clonotype was seen ten or more times. The V and J genes are TRBV11-2 and TRBJ1-1, with TRBD1 as a possible D gene (6 bases). In germline, CDR1 is SGHAT, CDR2 FQNNGV. The CDR3 extends over 16 amino acids. Trimming removed 1 base from V and 3 bases from J, with 15 bases in between. This CDR3 reads CASSLARGEKDTEAFF. The CDR3 DNA follows: TGTGCCAGCAGCTTAGCCAGGGGAGAGAAGGACACTGAAGCTTTCTTT.

This clonotype appeared a few times. V usage is TRBV7-2 and J usage is TRBJ1-6, with D maybe TRBD1 (5 bases). Germline loops: CDR1 SGHTA, CDR2 FQGNSA. The CDR3 spans 12 residues. V was clipped by 1 base and J by 14 bases, with 9 bases between them. Written as DNA, the CDR3 is TGTGCCAGCAGCTTAGGTGCAGGGTCCCTCCACTTT. It yields the protein CASSLGAGSLHF.

This clonotype was counted only a few times. The CDR3 DNA reads TGCAGTGCTAGAGATCTAGCGGGACTCTACAATGAGCAGTTCTTC. This gives the protein CSARDLAGLYNEQFF. This rearrangement joins TRBV20-1 to TRBJ2-1; 9 nucleotides match TRBD2. The V gene's germline CDR1 is DFQATT and CDR2 SNEGSKA (reference sequence). V lost 0 bases and J lost 3; bases outside the gene matches: 3. This CDR3 contains 15 residues.

This clonotype was seen a few times. The rearrangement uses TRBV24-1 and TRBJ2-7, with 8 bases aligning to TRBD1. The CDR3 is made up of 14 amino acids. V lost 3 bases and J lost 0; bases outside the gene matches: 0. The germline V gene has CDR1 KGHDR and CDR2 SFDVKD. This CDR3 is CATSDTGGSYEQYF. Here the CDR3 DNA reads TGTGCCACCAGTGATACAGGGGGCTCCTACGAGCAGTACTTC.

This clonotype was counted a few times. The rearrangement joins TRBV5-1 to TRBJ1-1, with 8 bases identical to TRBD1. The V and J ends lost 4 bases and 4 bases, in that order; junction bases with no gene match: 12. The CDR3 extends over 16 amino acids. Germline V lookup: CDR1 SGHRS, CDR2 YFSETQ. The chain's CDR3 is CASSQDRAMGGTEAFF. The CDR3 nucleotides read TGCGCCAGCAGCCAGGACAGGGCGATGGGCGGCACTGAAGCTTTCTTT.

This clonotype has a handful of counts. The V and J genes are TRBV6-1 and TRBJ2-3; the D gene is possibly TRBD2 (5 bases). V was pared by 3 bases and J by 5 bases, with 15 bases between. The CDR3 is 15 amino acids. The germline CDR1 and CDR2 sequences are MNHNS and SASEGT. CDR3 DNA: TGTGCCAGCAGTGATGGTGGCGGGTCGAGAGATACGCAGTATTTT. It specifies CASSDGGGSRDTQYF.

The rearrangement uses TRBV18 and TRBJ2-7; D is unresolved. The CDR3 length is 14 residues. Germline CDR1 and CDR2: KGHSH and LQKENI. V was cut by 2 bases and J by 1 base, with 9 bases left in between. CDR3 protein: CASSPFFSSYEQYF. CDR3 DNA: TGTGCCAGCTCACCATTTTTTAGTTCCTACGAGCAGTACTTC.